The clone carrying this TCR beta chain has ten or more counts. Each CDR3 protein gets one entry after TCRdb re-called the reads with MiXCR. The data hold 250,000 to 300,000 distinct CDR3 sequences, with around 9% observed a single time. In germline, CDR1 is SGHTA, CDR2 FQGNSA. The length of the CDR3 is 17 residues. V was clipped by 5 bases and J by 2 bases, with 21 bases between them. This entry comes from a study of T cell repertoires in cytomegalovirus infection. Study summary: Public TCR beta signatures indicated both CMV infection and matching HLA type.

The chain has TRBV7-2 and TRBJ1-1; maybe TRBD1 (5 bases). The specimen was PBMCs. This receptor was taken from a human donor in good health (CMV status not recorded). Some clones in this sample may be carry-over from other donors' samples. The CDR3 reads CASSHRRSSNLNTEAFF. CDR3 coding DNA: TGTGCCAGCAGCCACAGGCGCTCGTCAAACCTTAACACTGAAGCTTTCTTT.